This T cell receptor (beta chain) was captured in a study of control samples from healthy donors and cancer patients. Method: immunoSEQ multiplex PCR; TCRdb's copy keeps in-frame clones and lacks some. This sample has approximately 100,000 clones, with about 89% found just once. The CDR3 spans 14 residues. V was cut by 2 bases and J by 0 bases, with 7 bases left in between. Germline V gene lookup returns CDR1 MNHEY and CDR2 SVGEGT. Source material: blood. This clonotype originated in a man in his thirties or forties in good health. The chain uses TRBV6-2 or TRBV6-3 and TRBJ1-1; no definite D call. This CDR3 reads CASSYIQLNTEAFF. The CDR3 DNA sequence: TGTGCCAGCAGTTACATACAGCTGAACACTGAAGCTTTCTTT.